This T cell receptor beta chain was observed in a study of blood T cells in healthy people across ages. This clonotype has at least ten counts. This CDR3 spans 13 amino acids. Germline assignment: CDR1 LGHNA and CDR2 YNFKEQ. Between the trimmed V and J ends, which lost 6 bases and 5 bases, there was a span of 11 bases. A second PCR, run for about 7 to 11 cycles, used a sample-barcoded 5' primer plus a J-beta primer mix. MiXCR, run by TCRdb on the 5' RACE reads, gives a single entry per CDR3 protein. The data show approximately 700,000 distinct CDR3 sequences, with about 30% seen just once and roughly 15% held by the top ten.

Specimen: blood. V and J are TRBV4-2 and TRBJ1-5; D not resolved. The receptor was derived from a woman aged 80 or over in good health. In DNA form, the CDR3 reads TGTGCCAGCAGTGGCGAAACGCATCAGCCCCAGCATTTT. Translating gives CASSGETHQPQHF.